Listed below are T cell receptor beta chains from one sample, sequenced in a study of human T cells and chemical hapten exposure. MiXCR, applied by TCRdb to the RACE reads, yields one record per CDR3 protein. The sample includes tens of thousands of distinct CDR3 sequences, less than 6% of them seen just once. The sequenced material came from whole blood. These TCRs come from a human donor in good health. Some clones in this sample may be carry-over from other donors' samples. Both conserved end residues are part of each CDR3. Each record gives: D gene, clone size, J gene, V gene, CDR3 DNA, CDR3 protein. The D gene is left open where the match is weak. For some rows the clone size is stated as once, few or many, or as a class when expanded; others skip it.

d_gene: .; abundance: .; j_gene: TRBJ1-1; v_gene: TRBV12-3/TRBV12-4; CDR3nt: TGTGCCAGCATCGACGGGGGTTGGGGAATCACTGAAGCTTTCTTT; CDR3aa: CASIDGGWGITEAFF
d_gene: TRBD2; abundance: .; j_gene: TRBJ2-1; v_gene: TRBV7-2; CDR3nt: TGTGCCAGCAGCTTGACGACTAGCGGAAGGTATGAGCAGTTCTTC; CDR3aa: CASSLTTSGRYEQFF
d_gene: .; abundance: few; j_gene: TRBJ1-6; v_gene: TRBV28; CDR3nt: TGTGCCAGCAGTTTTACGGGGTCCTATAATTCACCCCTCCACTTT; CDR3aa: CASSFTGSYNSPLHF
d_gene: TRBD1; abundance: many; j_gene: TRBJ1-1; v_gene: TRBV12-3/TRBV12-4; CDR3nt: TGTGCCAGCAGCTATGGACACAGGGGTTACACTGAAGCTTTCTTT; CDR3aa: CASSYGHRGYTEAFF
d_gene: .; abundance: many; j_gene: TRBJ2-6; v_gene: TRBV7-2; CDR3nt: TGTGCCAGCAGCTTAGTGTCGTCTGGGGCCAACGTCCTGACTTTC; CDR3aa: CASSLVSSGANVLTF
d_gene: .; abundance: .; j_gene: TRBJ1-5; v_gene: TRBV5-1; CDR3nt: TGCGCCAGCAGCTTGGGAGGGGCAGGCCAGCCCCAGCATTTT; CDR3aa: CASSLGGAGQPQHF
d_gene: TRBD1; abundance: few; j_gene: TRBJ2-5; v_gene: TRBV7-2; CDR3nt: TGTGCCAGCAGCTTAACCAGGGGGACATCAGGGACCCAGTACTTC; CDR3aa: CASSLTRGTSGTQYF
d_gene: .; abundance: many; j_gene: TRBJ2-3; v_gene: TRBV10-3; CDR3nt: TGTGCCTCTCGGGACAATCCAGATACGCAGTATTTT; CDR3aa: CASRDNPDTQYF
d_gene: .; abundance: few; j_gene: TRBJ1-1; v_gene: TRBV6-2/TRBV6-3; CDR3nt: TGTGCCAGCAGAACCGATTCAGGGAGAACTGAAGCTTTCTTT; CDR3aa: CASRTDSGRTEAFF
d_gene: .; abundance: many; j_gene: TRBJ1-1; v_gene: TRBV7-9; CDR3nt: TGTGCCAGCAGCTCTTCCGGGCCCCGAGCTTTCTTT; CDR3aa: CASSSSGPRAFF
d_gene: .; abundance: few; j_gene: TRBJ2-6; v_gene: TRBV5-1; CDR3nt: TGCGCCAGCAGCTTAGAGGGGCCTGGGGCCAACGTCCTGACTTTC; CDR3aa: CASSLEGPGANVLTF
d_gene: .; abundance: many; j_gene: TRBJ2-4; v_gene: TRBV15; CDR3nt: TGTGCCACCAGCAGCGTTTATGTTGGGGGGCGCTGGGCCAAAAACATTCAGTACTTC; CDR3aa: CATSSVYVGGRWAKNIQYF
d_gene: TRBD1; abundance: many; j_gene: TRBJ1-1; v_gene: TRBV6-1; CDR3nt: TGTGCCAGCATACAGGGGGCAACTGAAGCTTTCTTT; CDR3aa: CASIQGATEAFF
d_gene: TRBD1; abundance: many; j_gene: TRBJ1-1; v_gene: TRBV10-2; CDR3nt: TGCGCCAGCAGTGACGGCAGGACAGGCGAGGCAGCTTTCTTT; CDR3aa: CASSDGRTGEAAFF
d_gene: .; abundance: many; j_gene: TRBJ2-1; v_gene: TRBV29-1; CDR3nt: TGCAGCGTTGGGGACTCTGCTTTTGGGCAGTTCTTC; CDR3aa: CSVGDSAFGQFF
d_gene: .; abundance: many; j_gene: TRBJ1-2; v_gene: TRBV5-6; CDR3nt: TGTGCCAGCAGCCCACTTTCTACAGCTAACTATGGCTACACCTTC; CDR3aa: CASSPLSTANYGYTF
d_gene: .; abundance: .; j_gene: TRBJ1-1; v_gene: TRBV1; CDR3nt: TGCACCAGCAGCTTCAACAGTGCCTCTGAAGCTTTCTTT; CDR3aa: CTSSFNSASEAFF
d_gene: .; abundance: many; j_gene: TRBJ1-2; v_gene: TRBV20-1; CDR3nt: TGCAGTGCTATAGCACCTTCCTTGGACCACTATGGCTACACCTTC; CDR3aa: CSAIAPSLDHYGYTF
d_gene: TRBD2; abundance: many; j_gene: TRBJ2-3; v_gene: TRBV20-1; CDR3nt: TGCAGTGCCTGTAACGGACTAGTTTCGCGAACAGATACGCAGTATTTT; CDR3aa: CSACNGLVSRTDTQYF
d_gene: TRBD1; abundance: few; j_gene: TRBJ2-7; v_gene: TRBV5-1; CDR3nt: TGCGCCAGCAGCATGGGACAGGGGGTACACGAGCAGTACTTC; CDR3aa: CASSMGQGVHEQYF
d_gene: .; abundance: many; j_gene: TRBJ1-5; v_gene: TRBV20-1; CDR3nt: TGCAGTGCTAGAGATAGGGGGCCCCAGCATTTT; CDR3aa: CSARDRGPQHF
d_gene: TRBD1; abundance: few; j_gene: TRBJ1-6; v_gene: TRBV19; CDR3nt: TGTGCCAGTAGTAGTGTGGACAGGAACGCGTCACCCCTCCACTTT; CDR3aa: CASSSVDRNASPLHF
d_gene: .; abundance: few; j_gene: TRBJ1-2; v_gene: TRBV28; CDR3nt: TGTGCCGTGGGCCCGTTGTTCTCCACCTTC; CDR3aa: CAVGPLFSTF
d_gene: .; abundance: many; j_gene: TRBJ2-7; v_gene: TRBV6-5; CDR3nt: TGTGCCAGCAGTAATAATGTCGAGCAGTACTTC; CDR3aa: CASSNNVEQYF
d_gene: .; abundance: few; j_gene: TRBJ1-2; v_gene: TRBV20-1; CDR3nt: TGCAGGGGGTTTTCTAACTATGGCTACACCTTC; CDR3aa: CRGFSNYGYTF
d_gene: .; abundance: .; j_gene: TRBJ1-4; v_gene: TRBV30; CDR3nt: TGTGCCTGGAGTAGAGGGGTTAATGAAAAACTGTTTTTT; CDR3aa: CAWSRGVNEKLFF
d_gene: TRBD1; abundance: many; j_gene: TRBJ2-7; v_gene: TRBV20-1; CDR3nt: TGCACCGTTGGGGCAGGGGGATCCAACGAGCAGTACTTC; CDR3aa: CTVGAGGSNEQYF
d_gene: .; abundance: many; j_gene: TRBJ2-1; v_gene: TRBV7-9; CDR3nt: TGTGCCAGCAGCTCTACAGGAGACGGTGAGCAGTTCTTC; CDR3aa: CASSSTGDGEQFF
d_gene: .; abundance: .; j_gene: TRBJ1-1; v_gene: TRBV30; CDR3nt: TGTGCCTGGAGTATTCAGGGGAACACTGAAGCTTTCTTT; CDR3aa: CAWSIQGNTEAFF
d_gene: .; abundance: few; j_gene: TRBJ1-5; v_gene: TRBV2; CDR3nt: TGTGCCAGCACTCTAGATGGACAGATCAATCAGCCCCAGCATTTT; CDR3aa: CASTLDGQINQPQHF
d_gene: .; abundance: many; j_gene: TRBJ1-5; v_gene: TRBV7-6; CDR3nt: TGTGCCAGCAGCTTAGTAGGGGGCAATCAGCCCCAGCATTTT; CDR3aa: CASSLVGGNQPQHF
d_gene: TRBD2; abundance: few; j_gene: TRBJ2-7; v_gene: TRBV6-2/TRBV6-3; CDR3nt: TGTGCCAGCAGTTCGGGTAGCGGGTTCTCCTACGAGCAGTACTTC; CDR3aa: CASSSGSGFSYEQYF
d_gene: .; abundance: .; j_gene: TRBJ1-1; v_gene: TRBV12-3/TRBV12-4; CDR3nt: TGTGCCAGCAGTTTAGGGACGGAGAACACTGAAGCTTTCTTT; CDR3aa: CASSLGTENTEAFF
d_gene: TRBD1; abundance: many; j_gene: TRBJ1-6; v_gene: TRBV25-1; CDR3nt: TGTGCCAGCAGTGCCACAGGGGGGGATTCACCCCTCCACTTT; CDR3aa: CASSATGGDSPLHF
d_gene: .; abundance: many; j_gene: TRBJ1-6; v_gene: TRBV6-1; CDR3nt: TGTGCCAGCAGTGCCCAAACGTACAGGTTGTATTCACCCCTCCACTTT; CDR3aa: CASSAQTYRLYSPLHF